The source of this T cell receptor (beta chain) is a study of tumor-infiltrating lymphocytes in oesophageal squamous cell carcinoma. MiXCR, run by TCRdb on the PCR reads, gives a single entry per CDR3 protein. The data hold over 3,500 distinct CDR3 sequences, with around 14% observed a single time. By its share, this clonotype is medium-sized. This CDR3 is built from 15 residues. Germline CDR1 is SGHTA and CDR2 is FQGNSA. Between the trimmed V and J ends, which lost 1 base and 7 bases, there was a span of 14 bases. The TCR sequence derives from a male donor with esophageal squamous cell carcinoma. The chain uses TRBV7-2 and TRBJ2-4; weak D call: TRBD2 (6 bases). The sequenced material came from esophageal tumor tissue. CDR3 loop: CASSLGRGNLNIQYF. The CDR3 coding sequence is TGTGCCAGCAGCTTAGGCCGGGGGAATCTTAACATTCAGTACTTC.